One and the same sample provided the 23 T cell receptor beta chains below, sequenced in a study of shared T cell receptors in the human thymus. Profiling relied on immunoSEQ multiplex PCR, and the TCRdb table lists in-frame clones only, not all of them. The repertoire includes approximately 660,000 clones, 70% to 90% of them detected once, and over 0.008% sits in the top ten. These data were also filed under a second study, of human thymus T cells.

Sequenced sample: thymocytes. Every receptor here comes from a boy under two years old with a congenital heart defect.

This chain joins TRBV4-3 and TRBJ2-1; D not resolved. V lost 3 bases to trimming and J lost 4 bases, with 16 bases between them. The V gene's germline CDR1 is LGHNA and CDR2 YSLEER. The CDR3 extends over 16 amino acids. CDR3 sequence: CASSHSTAPPYNEQFF. CDR3 DNA: TGCGCCAGCAGCCACTCGACTGCCCCCCCATACAATGAGCAGTTCTTC.

This clone showed up just once. This chain joins TRBV19 and TRBJ1-5; D call uncertain. This CDR3 contains 15 residues. Germline V gene sequence: CDR1 LNHDA, CDR2 SQIVND (reference sequence). Trimming cost V 2 bases and J 8 bases, with 16 bases left between them. CDR3 residues: CASSIRETGKEPQHF. The CDR3 nucleotides read TGTGCCAGTAGTATAAGGGAGACGGGGAAGGAGCCCCAGCATTTT.

The chain links TRBV7-6 to TRBJ1-2; 9 positions agree with TRBD1. Trimming cost V 5 bases and J 4 bases; bases outside gene matches: 8. The CDR3 runs to 15 residues. CDR1 and CDR2 from the germline V gene are SGHVS and FNYEAQ. The CDR3 DNA sequence: TGTGCCAGCAGCCCTGGGGACAGGGTGGGCTATGGCTACACCTTC. Its translation is CASSPGDRVGYGYTF. Drawing the rest from reference TRBV7-6 and TRBJ1-2, the complete variable domain is GAGVSQSPRYKVTKRGQDVALRCDPISGHVSLYWYRQALGQGPEFLTYFNYEAQQDKSGLPNDRFSAERPEGSISTLTIQRTEQRDSAMYRCASSPGDRVGYGYTFGSGTRLTVV.

This chain joins TRBV28 and TRBJ2-1; possible D gene TRBD1, 6 bases. This CDR3 is 13 amino acids long. Germline lookup yields CDR1 MDHEN and CDR2 SYDVKM. The V gene lost 5 bases and the J gene lost 5 bases, with 10 bases spanning the gap. The CDR3 region has the DNA TGTGCCAGCAGTGGGCGGACAGACAATGAGCAGTTCTTC. Translation gives CASSGRTDNEQFF.

V and J are TRBV15 and TRBJ1-1, with 9 bases aligning to TRBD1. CDR3 length: 19 residues. V gave up 5 bases and J gave up 1 base; unmatched junction bases: 17. Germline-derived CDR1 and CDR2 are LNHNV and YYDKDF (reference sequence). As DNA, the CDR3 is TGTGCCACCAGCGCCCAATGGGGAGAAGCACAGGGGGCGAACACTGAAGCTTTCTTT. Protein: CATSAQWGEAQGANTEAFF.

This sequence joins TRBV5-1 and TRBJ2-7; tentative D call: TRBD2 (6 bases). With 0 bases removed from V and 2 bases from J, the gap between germline ends came to 21 bases. CDR1 is SGHRS, CDR2 YFSETQ, per germline. This CDR3 is 18 amino acids long. CDR3: CASSLVGLSTLSTYEQYF. The CDR3 DNA follows: TGCGCCAGCAGCTTGGTAGGACTATCGACCCTCTCCACCTACGAGCAGTACTTC.

The gene calls are TRBV5-8 and TRBJ2-7; the D gene is possibly TRBD1 (7 bases). This CDR3 comprises 16 residues. Germline V CDR1 and CDR2: SGHTS, YDEGEE. V dropped 0 bases and J dropped 2 bases, with 15 bases sitting between them. CDR3 amino acids: CASSLGGDSRAYEQYF. DNA of the CDR3: TGTGCCAGCAGCTTGGGGGGGGACAGCCGAGCCTACGAGCAGTACTTC. Combining the CDR3 with reference TRBV5-8 and TRBJ2-7 gives the whole variable domain EAGVTQSPTHLIKTRGQQATLRCSPISGHTSVYWYQQALGLGLQFLLWYDEGEERNRGNFPPRFSGRQFPNYSSELNVNALELEDSALYLCASSLGGDSRAYEQYFGPGTRLTVT.

The CDR3 here is CAWSGTTPIVTRAKNIQYF. CDR3 bases: TGTGCCTGGAGTGGGACAACCCCCATCGTGACCAGAGCCAAAAACATTCAGTACTTC. This chain connects TRBV30 to TRBJ2-4, with D possibly matching TRBD1 (5 bases). Looked up from germline, CDR1 is GTSNPN and CDR2 is SVGIG (reference sequence). This CDR3 has 19 amino acids. V gave up 1 base and J gave up 0 bases, with 22 bases separating them.

The V gene is TRBV4-3, the J gene TRBJ2-5; 10 bases are shared with TRBD2. The CDR3 consists of 20 residues. Per germline, CDR1 LGHNA and CDR2 YSLEER. The junction had 15 bases not matched to a gene; V was cut back by 0 bases and J by 2 bases. CDR3 in DNA: TGCGCCAGCAGCCAAGATCTGAGGCTCGAGCGGGAGGGATGGCAAGAGACCCAGTACTTC. Its translation is CASSQDLRLEREGWQETQYF.

The chain has TRBV28 and TRBJ2-5, with 8 bases aligning to TRBD1. The CDR3 spans 14 residues. The germline gives CDR1 MDHEN, CDR2 SYDVKM. V gave up 5 bases and J gave up 5 bases; unmatched junction bases: 7. CDR3 bases: TGTGCCAGCAGTGCAGGGGGCGTGGGGGAGACCCAGTACTTC. It specifies CASSAGGVGETQYF.

The chain links TRBV4-3 to TRBJ2-7, with 7 bases fitting TRBD1. Germline values: CDR1 LGHNA, CDR2 YSLEER. Unmatched junction bases numbered 5, after V lost 0 bases and J lost 3 bases. The CDR3 is 15 residues long. This CDR3 reads CASSQDKGQIYEQYF. In DNA form, the CDR3 reads TGCGCCAGCAGCCAAGATAAGGGACAGATCTACGAGCAGTACTTC.

This chain uses TRBV6-5 with TRBJ2-5; TRBD2 aligns across 7 bases. With 8 bases clipped from V and 2 bases from J, the junction kept 8 bases outside the gene matches. Per germline, CDR1 MNHEY and CDR2 SVGAGI. This CDR3 has 14 amino acids. The CDR3 sequence is CASYGRADQETQYF. The CDR3 coding sequence is TGTGCCAGCTATGGGAGGGCAGATCAAGAGACCCAGTACTTC.

In nucleotides, the CDR3 is TGTGCCAGCAGCGAGACTAGCGGGGCCTACGAGCAGTACTTC. Its translation: CASSETSGAYEQYF. The chain employs TRBV2 and TRBJ2-5; the match to TRBD2 covers 11 bases. The end of the DNA fits TRBJ2-7 better, so the J call may be wrong. The CDR3 is 14 amino acids. Germline lookup yields CDR1 SNHLY and CDR2 FYNNEI.

The chain links TRBV9 to TRBJ2-5; tentative D call: TRBD2 (5 bases). The CDR3 runs 17 residues. With 0 bases removed from V and 1 base from J, the gap between germline ends came to 16 bases. CDR1 and CDR2 from the germline V gene are SGDLS and YYNGEE. The CDR3 DNA is TGTGCCAGCAGCGTAGAAGCCGGGCTGGAGGCCCAAGAGACCCAGTACTTC. It is translated as CASSVEAGLEAQETQYF.

This chain links TRBV28 with TRBJ2-7, with 9 positions matching TRBD2. The germline V gene has CDR1 MDHEN and CDR2 SYDVKM. V was clipped by 3 bases and J by 1 base; unmatched bases: 7. The CDR3 spans 16 residues. Here the CDR3 DNA reads TGTGCCAGCAGTTTCGCGAGCGGGGGGATTTCCTACGAGCAGTACTTC. As protein: CASSFASGGISYEQYF.

This clone was seen a single time. The rearrangement joins TRBV4-2 to TRBJ2-3; D possibly corresponds to TRBD2 (6 bases). This CDR3 has 18 residues. CDR1 LGHNA and CDR2 YNFKEQ come from the germline V gene. V dropped 1 base and J dropped 1 base, with 18 bases sitting between them. CDR3 sequence reads: CASSQGCGGGDCTDTQYF. DNA for the CDR3: TGTGCCAGCAGCCAAGGGTGTGGGGGTGGGGACTGCACAGATACGCAGTATTTT.

The chain uses TRBV5-5 and TRBJ2-3; no definite D call. Trimming pared 0 bases from V and 0 bases from J, leaving 8 bases between. Per the germline V gene, CDR1 is SGHKS and CDR2 is YYEKEE (reference sequence). This CDR3 is built from 15 residues. The chain's CDR3 is CASSLDTKSTDTQYF. The CDR3 DNA sequence: TGTGCCAGCAGCTTGGATACAAAGAGCACAGATACGCAGTATTTT.

This chain joins TRBV4-3 and TRBJ2-2; no definite D call. The germline gives CDR1 LGHNA, CDR2 YSLEER. This CDR3 comprises 14 residues. Trimming took 0 bases from V and 6 from J, leaving 8 bases between them. The CDR3 nucleotides read TGCGCCAGCAGCCAAGAATCGTGCGCCGGGGAGCTGTTTTTT. As protein: CASSQESCAGELFF.

This clone was seen a few times. The chain has TRBV4-2 and TRBJ1-5, with D perhaps matching TRBD1 (6 bases). Looked up from germline, CDR1 is LGHNA and CDR2 is YNFKEQ. The ends were cut back, 4 bases at V and 5 bases at J, with 12 bases in the middle. The CDR3 is 14 amino acids. The CDR3 loop reads CASSRLGGDQPQHF. CDR3 nucleotide sequence: TGTGCCAGCAGCCGCCTAGGGGGAGATCAGCCCCAGCATTTT.

About this clone itself: The germline gene is not matched at one end of the junction; a read error may be the cause. The rearrangement links TRBV7-9 to TRBJ1-2; 7 nucleotides align to TRBD1. The V gene's germline CDR1 is SEHNR and CDR2 FQNEAQ (reference sequence). This CDR3 comprises 11 residues. The CDR3 here is CASSYRDSEFF. The CDR3 region has the DNA TGTGCCAGCAGCTACCGGGACAGTGAGTTCTTC.

With regard to this clone: A junction end diverges from the germline sequence, so it may reflect a read error. This chain joins TRBV30 and TRBJ2-1; 9 bases agree with TRBD2. The length of the CDR3 is 17 residues. Germline loops: CDR1 GTSNPN, CDR2 SVGIG (reference sequence). The DNA for the CDR3 is TGTGCCTGGAGTGTAGCCCCCCCGACTAGCGGAGACAATGAGCAGCTCTTC. Its protein is CAWSVAPPTSGDNEQLF.

Regarding this clone: At one end, the junction sequence differs from germline, possibly due to a read error. The chain joins TRBV14 to TRBJ2-7; 7 bases agree with TRBD2. Germline CDR1 is SGHDN and CDR2 is FVKESK. The CDR3 runs to 13 residues. Written as DNA, the CDR3 is TGTGCCAGCAAATTTGGGTTAGCGGGCCGCCTGGACTTC. Translation gives CASKFGLAGRLDF. Full variable domain (rest looked up from reference TRBV14 and TRBJ2-7): EAGVTQFPSHSVIEKGQTVTLRCDPISGHDNLYWYRRVMGKEIKFLLHFVKESKQDESGMPNNRFLAERTGGTYSTLKVQPAELEDSGVYFCASKFGLAGRLDFGPGTRLTVT.

The chain has TRBV7-2 and TRBJ1-5; D might be TRBD1 (6 bases). The CDR3 runs to 16 residues. Between the trimmed V and J ends, which lost 5 bases and 1 base, there was a span of 15 bases. Germline V gene lookup returns CDR1 SGHTA and CDR2 FQGNSA. CDR3 bases: TGTGCCAGCAGCCCAGCTGACAGGAGCAGCAATCAGCCCCAGCATTTT. It codes for CASSPADRSSNQPQHF. The variable domain in full, with the rest retrieved from reference TRBV7-2 and TRBJ1-5, is GAGVSQSPSNKVTEKGKDVELRCDPISGHTALYWYRQSLGQGLEFLIYFQGNSAPDKSGLPSDRFSAERTGGSVSTLTIQRTQQEDSAVYLCASSPADRSSNQPQHFGDGTRLSIL.